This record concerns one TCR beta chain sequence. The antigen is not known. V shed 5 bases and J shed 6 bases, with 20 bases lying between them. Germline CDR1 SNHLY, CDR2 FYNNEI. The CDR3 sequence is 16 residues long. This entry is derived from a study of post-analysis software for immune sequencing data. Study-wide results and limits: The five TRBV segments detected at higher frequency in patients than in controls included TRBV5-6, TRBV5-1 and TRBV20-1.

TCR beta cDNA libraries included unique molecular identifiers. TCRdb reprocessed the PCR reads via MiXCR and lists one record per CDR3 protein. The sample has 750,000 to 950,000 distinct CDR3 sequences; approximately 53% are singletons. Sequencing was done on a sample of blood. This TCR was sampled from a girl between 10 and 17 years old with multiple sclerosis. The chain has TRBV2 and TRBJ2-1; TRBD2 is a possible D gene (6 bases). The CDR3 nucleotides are TGTGCCAGCAGTTGGGGCAGCGGAGGGCTCTTCAATGAGCAGTTCTTC. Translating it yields CASSWGSGGLFNEQFF.